One and the same sample provided the 20 T cell receptor beta chains below, sequenced in a study of CD8 T cells in ankylosing spondylitis. TCRdb re-derived calls from the 5' RACE reads in MiXCR, one entry per CDR3 protein. The table includes around 130,000 distinct CDR3 sequences, over 6.5% detected once. The source material was blood, either unsorted or a sorted T cell fraction (not recorded which). The receptors come from a male donor with ankylosing spondylitis or in good health (not recorded which).

The sample holds many counts of this clonotype. The chain combines TRBV28 with TRBJ1-5; the D gene is possibly TRBD1 (5 bases). The ends were cut back, 5 bases at V and 1 base at J, with 18 bases in the middle. CDR3 length: 17 amino acids. CDR1 MDHEN and CDR2 SYDVKM come from the germline V gene. CDR3 DNA: TGTGCCAGCAGTCCCCCACCACAGGTGAGAAGCAATCAGCCCCAGCATTTT. This codes for CASSPPPQVRSNQPQHF.

This clonotype was seen at least ten times. The chain joins TRBV20-1 to TRBJ1-3; possible D gene TRBD1, 5 bases. Germline values: CDR1 DFQATT, CDR2 SNEGSKA (reference sequence). This CDR3 spans 12 amino acids. The V and J ends lost 6 bases and 0 bases respectively, with 6 bases between them. CDR3 in amino acids: CSAGLSGNTIYF. CDR3 nucleotide sequence: TGCAGTGCGGGACTCTCTGGAAACACCATATATTTT.

This clonotype was recorded at least ten times. This chain links TRBV7-9 with TRBJ1-1; D not certain. Trimming left V 5 bases short and J 1 base short, with 11 bases between. Germline loops: CDR1 SEHNR, CDR2 FQNEAQ (reference sequence). CDR3 size: 14 residues. The CDR3 reads CASSLVLGNTEAFF. CDR3 sequence (DNA): TGTGCCAGCAGCCTGGTTTTAGGGAACACTGAAGCTTTCTTT.

This clonotype appeared many times. The rearrangement links TRBV11-1 to TRBJ2-7; 9 positions agree with TRBD1. The ends lost 5 bases at V and 3 bases at J; junction bases unmatched: 2. Germline V gene sequence: CDR1 SGHAT, CDR2 FQDESV (reference sequence). The length of the CDR3 is 13 residues. The CDR3 DNA sequence: TGTGCCAGCAGCGCGGACAGGGGCTACGAGCAGTACTTC. Translated: CASSADRGYEQYF.

The sample holds many counts of this clonotype. The CDR3 nucleotides are TGCGCCAGCAGCTTGATCGAGGGAACCTACGAGCAGTACTTC. This sequence encodes CASSLIEGTYEQYF. The rearrangement joins TRBV5-1 to TRBJ2-7, with D perhaps matching TRBD2 (5 bases). The germline CDR1 and CDR2 sequences are SGHRS and YFSETQ. The V gene lost 1 base and the J gene lost 2 bases, with 10 bases spanning the gap. There are 14 residues in the CDR3.

This clonotype has ten or more counts. The gene calls are TRBV12-3 or TRBV12-4 and TRBJ1-2; tentative D call: TRBD1 (6 bases). The CDR3 contains 15 residues. Between the trimmed V and J ends, which lost 3 bases and 8 bases, there was a span of 19 bases. The CDR3 here is CASSFLRQARGGYTF. For the CDR3, the DNA is TGTGCCAGCAGTTTCCTTAGACAGGCCCGAGGGGGCTACACCTTC.

DNA for the CDR3: TGTGCCAGCAGCTCTGGATGGGGGATGAGCACTGAAGCTTTCTTT. This codes for CASSSGWGMSTEAFF. The genes are TRBV5-4 and TRBJ1-1; TRBD1 is a possible D gene (5 bases). The V gene's germline CDR1 is SGHNT and CDR2 YYREEE (reference sequence). There are 15 residues in the CDR3. V lost 3 bases and J lost 4, with 16 bases in between.

The chain uses TRBV5-1 and TRBJ1-3; unclear D gene. The length of the CDR3 is 15 residues. Trimming removed 0 bases from V and 0 bases from J, with 7 bases in between. CDR1 and CDR2 (germline): SGHRS, YFSETQ. The CDR3 loop reads CASSLESISGNTIYF. The DNA of the CDR3 is TGCGCCAGCAGCTTGGAATCCATCTCTGGAAACACCATATATTTT.

Many counts were recorded for this clonotype. The V gene is TRBV6-1, the J gene TRBJ2-2; D perhaps matches TRBD1 (6 bases). CDR1 and CDR2 from the germline V gene are MNHNS and SASEGT. The CDR3 sequence is 17 residues long. Trimming cost V 5 bases and J 1 base, with 17 bases left between them. CDR3 sequence: CASSTSWTAVNTGELFF. As DNA, the CDR3 is TGTGCCAGCAGTACATCATGGACAGCTGTGAACACCGGGGAGCTGTTTTTT.

The V call is TRBV7-9, the J call TRBJ2-7; TRBD1 is a possible D gene (6 bases). The germline V and J ends were trimmed by 2 bases and 3 bases, with 8 bases remaining between them. The germline V gene has CDR1 SEHNR and CDR2 FQNEAQ (reference sequence). This CDR3 spans 13 amino acids. The CDR3 DNA reads TGTGCCAGCAGCTTATCACAGGGCTACGAGCAGTACTTC. Encoded protein: CASSLSQGYEQYF. Together with reference TRBV7-9 and TRBJ2-7, the CDR3 gives the full variable domain: DTGVSQNPRHKITKRGQNVTFRCDPISEHNRLYWYRQTLGQGPEFLTYFQNEAQLEKSRLLSDRFSAERPKGSFSTLEIQRTEQGDSAMYLCASSLSQGYEQYFGPGTRLTVT.

This clonotype was picked up many times. The V and J genes are TRBV7-2 and TRBJ1-2; D is unclear. The V and J ends lost 2 bases and 1 base respectively, with 5 bases between them. This CDR3 is 13 amino acids long. Germline V gene sequence: CDR1 SGHTA, CDR2 FQGNSA. CDR3 region: CASSLQRNYGYTF. The CDR3, as DNA: TGTGCCAGCAGCTTACAGCGTAACTATGGCTACACCTTC.

This clonotype was observed a few times. The J gene is TRBJ2-1, the V gene TRBV20-1, with no clear D. The germline CDR1 and CDR2 sequences are DFQATT and SNEGSKA (reference sequence). The CDR3 runs to 12 residues. V was trimmed by 3 bases and J by 7 bases, leaving 10 bases between them. The CDR3 DNA reads as TGCAGTGCTAGGGGTTTCGGGAATGAGCAGTTCTTC. Translating gives CSARGFGNEQFF.

Points on this clonotype: The junction does not match germline at one end; this may be a read error. The chain has TRBV12-3 or TRBV12-4 and TRBJ2-7, with D possibly called TRBD1 or TRBD2 (5 bases each). The CDR3 contains 18 residues. This CDR3 reads CACSLERSTGLISYEQYF. DNA of the CDR3: TGTGCCTGCAGTTTAGAGCGATCAACAGGACTGATCTCCTACGAGCAGTACTTC.

About this clonotype itself: Being one base from a much bigger clone, this may be a read error. V is TRBV10-1 and J is TRBJ2-5; TRBD2 matches at 8 bases. The junction had 13 bases not matched to a gene; V was cut back by 6 bases and J by 10 bases. Germline V CDR1 and CDR2: WNHNN, SYGVQD (reference sequence). This CDR3 spans 14 amino acids. CDR3 sequence: CASRGRPSGGDQYF. The CDR3 coding sequence is TGCGCCAGCAGGGGACGGCCTTCGGGAGGGGACCAGTACTTC.

This clonotype was detected ten times or more. The rearrangement uses TRBV3-1 and TRBJ2-7; D not resolved. Trimming took off 0 bases at V and 2 bases at J, with 11 bases between the two ends. CDR1 LGHDT and CDR2 YNNKEL come from the germline V gene (reference sequence). The CDR3 is made up of 15 amino acids. The CDR3: CASSQESVKAYEQYF. As DNA, the CDR3 is TGTGCCAGCAGCCAAGAATCGGTAAAAGCCTACGAGCAGTACTTC.

In its sample, this clonotype was seen many times. The chain recombines TRBV20-1 with TRBJ1-1; no reliable D call. V was pared by 1 base and J by 5 bases, with 8 bases between. The CDR3 totals 12 residues. Germline-derived CDR1 and CDR2 are DFQATT and SNEGSKA (reference sequence). The CDR3 protein is CSARATETEAFF. In DNA form, the CDR3 reads TGCAGTGCTAGAGCGACGGAAACTGAAGCTTTCTTT.

The chain combines TRBV19 with TRBJ2-1, with D possibly being TRBD1 or TRBD2 (6 bases each). CDR1 and CDR2 from the germline V gene are LNHDA and SQIVND (reference sequence). Trimming pared 4 bases from V and 7 bases from J, leaving 17 bases between. The CDR3 has 15 residues. The CDR3 DNA is TGTGCCAGTAGTACTCGGGGGCCTCCATATAATGAGCAGTTCTTC. This translates into CASSTRGPPYNEQFF.

This clonotype was found many times. The CDR3 spells CAISDDRVNSPLHF. Written as DNA, the CDR3 is TGTGCCATCAGTGACGACAGGGTTAATTCACCCCTCCACTTT. The rearrangement links TRBV10-3 to TRBJ1-6; 7 bases are a match to TRBD1. The ends lost 3 bases at V and 6 bases at J; junction bases unmatched: 2. Germline lookup yields CDR1 ENHRY and CDR2 SYGVKD. This CDR3 is 14 amino acids long.

J is TRBJ2-2 and V is TRBV4-3; D is possibly TRBD1 (6 bases). Germline V gene lookup returns CDR1 LGHNA and CDR2 YSLEER. There are 17 residues in the CDR3. The V end lost 0 bases, the J end lost 1 base, and 12 bases lay between the germline ends. CDR3 bases: TGCGCCAGCAGCCAAGATCTCGGGACACTGAACACCGGGGAGCTGTTTTTT. Encoded protein: CASSQDLGTLNTGELFF.

This clonotype came up many times. The V and J genes are TRBV20-1 and TRBJ2-7; 7 bases line up with TRBD1. The V gene end was trimmed by 0 bases and the J gene end by 2 bases; junction bases not matched to a gene: 4. Germline-derived CDR1 and CDR2 are DFQATT and SNEGSKA (reference sequence). The CDR3 spans 14 residues. Here the CDR3 reads CSARDRQGPYEQYF. CDR3 DNA: TGCAGTGCTAGAGATAGACAGGGACCCTACGAGCAGTACTTC.